What follows are 16 T cell receptor beta chains derived from one specimen sequenced in a study of T cells after yellow fever vaccination. TCRdb reprocessed the 5' RACE reads via MiXCR and lists one record per CDR3 protein. The sample shows hundreds of thousands of distinct CDR3 sequences, 3.6% of them seen only once. This specimen was PBMCs, taken on the day of the yellow fever booster vaccination. The receptor source for this set is a man between 18 and 29 years old who received the YFV17D yellow fever vaccine.

The sample holds many counts of this clonotype. The chain combines TRBV7-3 with TRBJ2-3; tentative D call: TRBD2 (6 bases). The CDR3 contains 14 residues. Trimming took off 4 bases at V and 4 bases at J, with 12 bases between the two ends. The germline gives CDR1 SGHTA, CDR2 FQGTGA. The CDR3 is CASSSYGGSDTQYF. The CDR3 DNA reads as TGTGCCAGCAGCTCATACGGGGGATCAGATACGCAGTATTTT.

This clonotype was counted at least ten times. This chain joins TRBV5-1 and TRBJ2-3, with 7 nucleotides matching TRBD1. V trimming: 0 bases; J trimming: 4 bases; junction bases outside the gene matches: 5. This CDR3 has 15 amino acids. Germline CDR1 SGHRS, CDR2 YFSETQ. The DNA for the CDR3 is TGCGCCAGCAGCTTGGTAGCCAGGGGGTCAGATACGCAGTATTTT. Encoded protein: CASSLVARGSDTQYF.

The table lists this clonotype with many counts. V usage is TRBV4-3 and J usage is TRBJ2-5, with D unclear. This CDR3 is 15 amino acids long. The V gene lost 0 bases and the J gene lost 5 bases, with 13 bases spanning the gap. Germline V gene data show CDR1 as LGHNA and CDR2 as YSLEER. CDR3 in amino acids: CASSQDRAAWETQYF. In DNA form, the CDR3 reads TGCGCCAGCAGCCAAGATCGCGCTGCTTGGGAGACCCAGTACTTC.

This clonotype was picked up a small number of times. This chain connects TRBV10-1 to TRBJ2-1; 10 bases line up with TRBD2. V shed 3 bases and J 6 bases; nucleotides not matched to a gene: 2. Germline CDR1 and CDR2: WNHNN and SYGVQD (reference sequence). CDR3 size: 14 residues. The CDR3 coding sequence is TGCGCCAGCAGTGAAAGCGGGGGGGCCAATGAGCAGTTCTTC. Translating it yields CASSESGGANEQFF.

This clonotype has ten or more counts. The chain carries TRBV28 and TRBJ2-5, with 7 bases lining up with TRBD2. Germline V gene sequence: CDR1 MDHEN, CDR2 SYDVKM. V shed 5 bases and J 5 bases; nucleotides not matched to a gene: 5. The CDR3 is 13 residues long. Here the CDR3 DNA reads TGTGCCAGCAGTGGGGGGGTACGGGAGACCCAGTACTTC. This codes for CASSGGVRETQYF.

This clonotype was counted at least ten times. The genes are TRBV4-3 and TRBJ2-7; the match to TRBD2 covers 14 bases. CDR3 length: 15 residues. Germline lookup yields CDR1 LGHNA and CDR2 YSLEER. V lost 3 bases, J lost 5 bases, and 3 bases stayed unmatched. Written as DNA, the CDR3 is TGCGCCAGCAGCCAGGAGACTAGCGGGGGGGACGAGCAGTACTTC. It specifies CASSQETSGGDEQYF.

This clonotype was seen at least ten times. CDR3 protein: CASSGPAGGNTGELFF. The DNA of the CDR3 is TGTGCCAGCAGTGGCCCAGCGGGGGGGAACACCGGGGAGCTGTTTTTT. The V call is TRBV6-1, the J call TRBJ2-2, with TRBD2 identical over 9 bases. CDR3 length: 16 residues. Per the germline V gene, CDR1 is MNHNS and CDR2 is SASEGT. J gave up 1 base and V 4 bases, and 4 bases lay outside the gene matches.

In its sample, this clonotype was seen many times. V and J are TRBV29-1 and TRBJ2-5, with 7 bases matching TRBD2. The CDR3 extends over 15 amino acids. Germline CDR1 is SQVTM and CDR2 is ANQGSEA. The J segment lost 5 bases and the V segment lost 7 bases, leaving 16 bases of the junction unmatched. The CDR3 DNA is TGCAGCGGCAACCCTATGGGGGGGGTACAGGAGACCCAGTACTTC. Translated: CSGNPMGGVQETQYF.

In its sample, this clonotype was seen many times. The rearrangement joins TRBV7-2 to TRBJ1-1, with 8 bases identical to TRBD1. This CDR3 is 15 amino acids long. With V trimmed by 3 bases and J by 7 bases, 10 bases remained unmatched. Germline V gene lookup returns CDR1 SGHTA and CDR2 FQGNSA. Here the CDR3 DNA reads TGTGCCAGCAGCTTGACCCCCGGGACAGGATATGAAGCTTTCTTT. It specifies CASSLTPGTGYEAFF.

This clonotype was seen ten or more times. The rearrangement joins TRBV28 to TRBJ2-3; 7 bases are a match to TRBD1. The CDR3 spans 15 residues. The germline gives CDR1 MDHEN, CDR2 SYDVKM. J gave up 11 bases and V 3 bases, and 14 bases lay outside the gene matches. CDR3 loop: CASSFRTGRYGEQYF. As DNA, the CDR3 is TGTGCCAGCAGTTTCCGGACAGGAAGGTACGGGGAGCAGTATTTT.

The V call is TRBV7-9, the J call TRBJ1-1; 11 bases are shared with TRBD1. CDR1 and CDR2 (germline): SEHNR, FQNEAQ (reference sequence). The length of the CDR3 is 15 residues. V was clipped by 4 bases and J by 4 bases; unmatched bases: 5. The CDR3 loop reads CASSSRGQGVTEAFF. In DNA form, the CDR3 reads TGTGCCAGCAGCTCACGGGGACAGGGGGTCACTGAAGCTTTCTTT.

The V call is TRBV12-3 or TRBV12-4, the J call TRBJ2-1; 15 bases match TRBD2. The CDR3 spans 20 residues. The J segment lost 0 bases and the V segment lost 6 bases, leaving 12 bases of the junction unmatched. CDR3 sequence (DNA): TGTGCCAGCAGCTTTCCTAGGGGACTAGCGGGGGGACGCTCCTACAATGAGCAGTTCTTC. Protein product: CASSFPRGLAGGRSYNEQFF.

The genes are TRBV25-1 and TRBJ1-5, with no clear D. CDR1 is MGHDK and CDR2 is SYGVNS in the germline V gene. V lost 2 bases and J lost 4, with 3 bases in between. CDR3 length: 12 amino acids. Written as DNA, the CDR3 is TGTGCCAGCAGTGAACCAAATCAGCCCCAGCATTTT. It specifies CASSEPNQPQHF. Together with reference TRBV25-1 and TRBJ1-5, the CDR3 gives the full variable domain: EADIYQTPRYLVIGTGKKITLECSQTMGHDKMYWYQQDPGMELHLIHYSYGVNSTEKGDLSSESTVSRIRTEHFPLTLESARPSHTSQYLCASSEPNQPQHFGDGTRLSIL.

Ten or more counts support this clonotype. This chain connects TRBV10-3 to TRBJ2-2; D tentatively fits TRBD1 or TRBD2 (5 bases each). CDR3 length: 15 amino acids. V gave up 10 bases and J gave up 0 bases, with 15 bases separating them. Germline CDR1 and CDR2: ENHRY and SYGVKD. CDR3 DNA: TGTGCCACCAGAGGGGACGAAACGAACACCGGGGAGCTGTTTTTT. It encodes CATRGDETNTGELFF.

This clonotype has a handful of counts. The J gene is TRBJ2-2, the V gene TRBV6-5; D is ambiguous. V shed 5 bases and J shed 4 bases, with 20 bases lying between them. The CDR3 length is 17 residues. Germline lookup yields CDR1 MNHEY and CDR2 SVGAGI. The CDR3 DNA sequence: TGTGCCAGCAGTATTCGGACGAGGACCCTTGTCACCGGGGAGCTGTTTTTT. Encoded protein: CASSIRTRTLVTGELFF.

The table lists this clonotype with many counts. This sequence joins TRBV19 and TRBJ1-5; 12 bases fit TRBD1. Germline values: CDR1 LNHDA, CDR2 SQIVND (reference sequence). V shed 3 bases and J 8 bases; nucleotides not matched to a gene: 5. This CDR3 contains 15 residues. The CDR3 DNA reads as TGTGCCAGTAGTATGGGGACAGGGGGCGCGGAGCCCCAGCATTTT. It specifies CASSMGTGGAEPQHF.